Listed below are T cell receptor beta chains from one sample, sequenced in a study of tumor-infiltrating lymphocytes in primary liver carcinoma. MiXCR, run by TCRdb on the multiplex PCR reads, gives a single entry per CDR3 protein. The sample includes tens of thousands of distinct CDR3 sequences, roughly four fifths of them seen just once. Sequenced input: liver tumor tissue from sampling region 5. The receptors were sampled from a woman in her 30s with primary liver carcinoma and hepatitis B virus infection. Both conserved end residues are part of each CDR3. A D gene is named only where the DNA matches it firmly. The size of a clone is reported for some rows only, either as once, few or many, or as a class for expanded clones.

D gene: -
clone size: -
J gene: TRBJ2-3
V gene: TRBV4-3
CDR3 DNA: TGTGCCAGCAGCCAGTCGGTCTGGCTAGGTGATCCCGATGTTACGCAGTATTTT
CDR3 protein: CASSQSVWLGDPDVTQYF

D gene: -
clone size: -
J gene: TRBJ2-1
V gene: TRBV4-1
CDR3 DNA: TGCGCCAGCAACCATGAACCGATAGGTGGTGACTACTACAATGAGCAGTTCTTC
CDR3 protein: CASNHEPIGGDYYNEQFF

D gene: -
clone size: -
J gene: TRBJ2-7
V gene: TRBV29-1
CDR3 DNA: TGCAGCGTTGAGGACATGGTGGGCTACGAGCAGCACTTC
CDR3 protein: CSVEDMVGYEQHF

D gene: -
clone size: -
J gene: TRBJ2-1
V gene: TRBV4-3
CDR3 DNA: TGCGCCAGCAGCCAAGATGCAAGCTCCTACAATGAGCAGTTCTTC
CDR3 protein: CASSQDASSYNEQFF

D gene: -
clone size: -
J gene: TRBJ2-7
V gene: TRBV11-1
CDR3 DNA: TGTGCCAGCAGCTTCATGGGTTACGAGAGGTATTTC
CDR3 protein: CASSFMGYERYF

D gene: -
clone size: -
J gene: TRBJ2-1
V gene: TRBV4-1
CDR3 DNA: TGCGTCAGCAGCCAAGAATGGGTCCCTCATAGCTCCTACAATGAGCAGTTCTTC
CDR3 protein: CVSSQEWVPHSSYNEQFF

D gene: -
clone size: -
J gene: TRBJ1-2
V gene: TRBV7-9
CDR3 DNA: TGTGCCAGTAGCCGCATGGTTCGAGAGTATGGCTACACCTTC
CDR3 protein: CASSRMVREYGYTF

D gene: -
clone size: medium-sized
J gene: TRBJ1-1
V gene: TRBV29-1
CDR3 DNA: TGCAGCGTTGTCAGACAGGTGAACACTGAAGCTTTCTTT
CDR3 protein: CSVVRQVNTEAFF

D gene: -
clone size: -
J gene: TRBJ2-2
V gene: TRBV6-1
CDR3 DNA: TGTGCCAGCAGTGAAACCCTTCCCGGGGGCGCCCTGAACACCGGGGAGCAGTTTTTT
CDR3 protein: CASSETLPGGALNTGEQFF

D gene: -
clone size: few
J gene: TRBJ2-7
V gene: TRBV3-1
CDR3 DNA: TGTGCCAGCAGCCCCATTTACGAGCAGTACTTC
CDR3 protein: CASSPIYEQYF

D gene: -
clone size: -
J gene: TRBJ2-1
V gene: TRBV6-5
CDR3 DNA: TGTGCCACCTCTGAGGGTGGGGCCTCCAATGAGCAGTTCTTC
CDR3 protein: CATSEGGASNEQFF

D gene: -
clone size: -
J gene: TRBJ2-7
V gene: TRBV11-2
CDR3 DNA: TGTGCCGGCAGTATCACAGGAGGGGGCTCTTTGACCAACGAGCAGTACTTC
CDR3 protein: CAGSITGGGSLTNEQYF

D gene: -
clone size: -
J gene: TRBJ2-5
V gene: TRBV5-1
CDR3 DNA: TGCGCCAGCGGCTTGGCCGCGAACCAAGAGACCCAGTATTTC
CDR3 protein: CASGLAANQETQYF

D gene: -
clone size: once
J gene: TRBJ2-7
V gene: TRBV7-9
CDR3 DNA: TGTGCCAGCAGCCCCTCCGGGACATATGTCTACGAGCAGTACTTC
CDR3 protein: CASSPSGTYVYEQYF

D gene: TRBD2
clone size: many
J gene: TRBJ2-7
V gene: TRBV9
CDR3 DNA: TGTGCCAGCAGCGTTTTGGGACTAGCAAAACGTCACGAGCAGTACTTC
CDR3 protein: CASSVLGLAKRHEQYF

D gene: TRBD1
clone size: -
J gene: TRBJ2-7
V gene: TRBV28
CDR3 DNA: TGTGCCAGCAGTGATGGAACAGGGGATTCCTACGAGCAGTACTTC
CDR3 protein: CASSDGTGDSYEQYF

D gene: -
clone size: once
J gene: TRBJ2-5
V gene: TRBV29-1
CDR3 DNA: TGCAGCGTTGATACCGGAAGGGGAGTGAGGGGGACACAGTACTTC
CDR3 protein: CSVDTGRGVRGTQYF

D gene: TRBD1
clone size: -
J gene: TRBJ2-2
V gene: TRBV6-5
CDR3 DNA: TGTTCCAGCACTCCGCAGACAGGGTTCACCGGGGAGCTGTTTTTT
CDR3 protein: CSSTPQTGFTGELFF

D gene: -
clone size: -
J gene: TRBJ2-1
V gene: TRBV4-3
CDR3 DNA: TGCGCCAACAGCCAAGATGAGGGAAGCTCCTACATTGAGCAGTTCTTC
CDR3 protein: CANSQDEGSSYIEQFF

D gene: -
clone size: -
J gene: TRBJ1-5
V gene: TRBV6-1
CDR3 DNA: TGTGCCAGTATTGATAGGGGACGCAATCAGCCCCAGCATTTT
CDR3 protein: CASIDRGRNQPQHF

D gene: -
clone size: -
J gene: TRBJ2-7
V gene: TRBV30
CDR3 DNA: TGTGCCTGGAGCTTGGGGGAGAACTACGAGCAGTACTTC
CDR3 protein: CAWSLGENYEQYF

D gene: -
clone size: many
J gene: TRBJ1-5
V gene: TRBV6-6
CDR3 DNA: TGTGCCAGCCAGGGAGGGCTTGGCAATCAGCCCCAGCATTTT
CDR3 protein: CASQGGLGNQPQHF

D gene: -
clone size: once
J gene: TRBJ2-1
V gene: TRBV28
CDR3 DNA: TGTGCCAGCTGTCGCACAGGTAGCTCCTACAATGAGCAGTTCTTC
CDR3 protein: CASCRTGSSYNEQFF

D gene: TRBD1
clone size: -
J gene: TRBJ1-2
V gene: TRBV6-5
CDR3 DNA: TGTGCCAGCAGTTACAACGGACAGGGCTGCGGCTACACCTTC
CDR3 protein: CASSYNGQGCGYTF

D gene: -
clone size: -
J gene: TRBJ2-3
V gene: TRBV11-2
CDR3 DNA: TGTGCCAGCAACTTAGCGCTGTGGGATACGCAGTATTTT
CDR3 protein: CASNLALWDTQYF

D gene: -
clone size: few
J gene: TRBJ2-1
V gene: TRBV29-1
CDR3 DNA: TGCAGCACCCTGAGGGACTGCAATGAGCAGTTCTTC
CDR3 protein: CSTLRDCNEQFF

D gene: -
clone size: -
J gene: TRBJ1-2
V gene: TRBV4-3
CDR3 DNA: TGCGCCAGCAGCCGAGGTGAAGGAAGGGGCGGGACTGCTACTAACTATGGCTACACCTTC
CDR3 protein: CASSRGEGRGGTATNYGYTF

D gene: -
clone size: -
J gene: TRBJ2-3
V gene: TRBV6-5
CDR3 DNA: TGTGCCAGCAGTCCACTGGCGGTGAGCACAGATACGCAGAATTTT
CDR3 protein: CASSPLAVSTDTQNF